These T cell receptor beta chains were read from a single sample in a study of T cell responses to AZD1222 COVID-19 vaccine. Sequenced by immunoSEQ multiplex PCR; TCRdb stores in-frame clones only, minus some. The sample lists roughly 130,000 clones; over 75% were seen once. This sample comprised peripheral blood, obtained on day 0 of AZD1222 vaccination. Every receptor here comes from an adult in good health. The CDR3 runs from the conserved cysteine through the conserved F or W. Each record gives: D gene, V gene, J gene, CDR3 protein. The D gene is left open where the match is weak.

>TRBD1|TRBV7-2|TRBJ2-7
CASSLRYPWDSRFFYEQYF
>NA|TRBV19|TRBJ2-5
CASRGSSGAQETQYF
>NA|TRBV30|TRBJ1-3
CAWSWGSGPSSGNTIYF
>TRBD2|TRBV24-1|TRBJ2-1
CATSDRRTSGGAYEQFF
>NA|TRBV3-1/TRBV3-2|TRBJ1-1
CASSRTENTEAFF
>TRBD1|TRBV27|TRBJ1-2
CASHRGVGYGYTF
>TRBD2|TRBV11-2|TRBJ2-1
CASSSQRGDLNEQFF
>NA|TRBV7-2|TRBJ2-7
CASSLHAGPYEQYF
>NA|TRBV7-9|TRBJ1-2
CASSPRVGERYGYTF
>TRBD2|TRBV19|TRBJ2-7
CASSQTSGASGSYEQYF
>NA|TRBV27|TRBJ1-2
CASSLGGPNYGYTF
>NA|TRBV2|TRBJ1-2
CASSEARGRDYGYTF
>NA|TRBV20-1|TRBJ1-1
CSARGPLEAFF
>NA|TRBV11-2|TRBJ2-7
CASSLGVPGKPSYEQYF
>TRBD1|TRBV18|TRBJ1-3
CASSPGQGGNTIYF
>NA|TRBV29-1|TRBJ2-2
CSSKEPGAGGELFF
>NA|TRBV9|TRBJ1-2
CASSVSPGREDGYTF
>NA|TRBV28|TRBJ1-2
CASSLSTASYYGYTF
>TRBD2|TRBV10-2|TRBJ2-3
CASSESSGGRWSTDTQYF
>TRBD2|TRBV30|TRBJ2-2
CAWSVGWREGTGELFF